The sequence of this T cell receptor beta chain was determined in a study of T-cell memory formation after mild COVID-19. Study conclusions and caveats: Researchers report contracting CD4+ clones mostly in CM and EM, with CD8+ clones in EMRA. The SARS-CoV-2 specificity of second-wave clones reaching peak at day 37 remained unverified. In pre-infection memory, a portion of responding clones appeared, which suggested that cross-reactive memory joined.

This clonotype has a handful of counts. The antigen is undetermined. A 5'RACE reaction primed in the constant segment made cDNA libraries of TCR alpha and TCR beta, and these carried sample barcodes and UMIs. TCRdb reanalysed the 5' RACE reads using MiXCR and keeps one entry per CDR3 protein. The table has 300,000 to 400,000 distinct CDR3 sequences, 25% to 30% seen once. CDR1 and CDR2 (germline): KGHSH, LQKENI. This CDR3 contains 18 residues. The germline V and J ends were trimmed by 4 bases and 2 bases, with 21 bases remaining between them. The chain is built from TRBV18 and TRBJ1-3; no reliable D call. The sequencing input was PBMCs or a T cell subset sorted from them (not recorded which). This sequence was found in an adult woman who had mild COVID-19 (a few samples of this study predate the infection). Cell type and time point are not known. CDR3 region: CASSRPNQRHDTGNTIYF. For the CDR3, the DNA is TGTGCCAGCTCACGGCCCAATCAACGACACGACACTGGAAACACCATATATTTT.